This TCR beta chain emerged from a study of OX40 agonist ivuxolimab in advanced cancers. Whole-study context: Across the patients, intravenous ivuxolimab was delivered every 2 weeks at 0.01 to 10 mg/kg.

The CDR3 sequence is 13 residues long. Germline values: CDR1 KGHSH, CDR2 LQKENI. Deletions cut 2 bases from V and 3 bases from J, with 8 bases between. Sequencing was performed with immunoSEQ multiplex PCR; in TCRdb, only in-frame clones are kept and a portion is missing. The data show more than 30,000 clones, approximately 90% seen once. The starting material was CD4+ or CD8+ T cells sorted from blood, obtained in a trial of the OX40 agonist ivuxolimab. The V call is TRBV18, the J call TRBJ2-7; D unresolved. This clonotype was sampled from an adult with an advanced solid tumor such as melanoma, head and neck, liver or kidney cancer. The CDR3 loop reads CASSPSPGYEQYF. The CDR3 DNA sequence: TGTGCCAGCTCACCAAGTCCCGGCTACGAGCAGTACTTC.